This T cell receptor beta chain was profiled in a study of blood T cells in healthy people across ages. The study's findings and limits: Older individuals had lower TCR beta diversity per million T cells (the decline was roughly linear). Both higher diversity and more naive CD4+ cells marked long-lived donors when set against aged donors.

This clonotype came up a few times. What it binds is unknown. A second PCR, run for about 6 to 12 cycles, used a sample-barcoded 5' primer plus a J-beta primer mix. TCRdb reprocessed the 5' RACE reads with MiXCR, giving one entry per CDR3 protein. The sample includes approximately 2,000,000 distinct CDR3 sequences, 35% to 50% seen only once; the top ten take 20% to 25%. Every sample yielded at least 6 million isolated PBMCs. The receptor comes from a human donor in good health. The material sequenced was blood.

In nucleotides, the CDR3 is TGTGCCAGCAGTTACTCAGGGGAAACAGGGGGCGGACAGCCCCAGCATTTT. It specifies CASSYSGETGGGQPQHF. The V call is TRBV6-6, the J call TRBJ1-5; 9 bases are shared with TRBD1. There are 17 residues in the CDR3. Losses at the gene ends were 0 bases for V and 7 bases for J; bases not matched to a gene: 10. CDR1 MNHNY and CDR2 SVGAGI come from the germline V gene (reference sequence).